The 6 T cell receptor beta chains listed next were all sequenced from one sample in a study of glioma-infiltrating T cells. The iRepertoire nested amplicon-rescue multiplex PCR amplified TCR alpha and beta CDR3s from RNA. MiXCR, run by TCRdb on the multiplex PCR reads, gives a single entry per CDR3 protein. The data contain over 100,000 distinct CDR3 sequences, 25% of them seen just once; the ten biggest clones take up 35%. Sequences were obtained from glioma tissue, nonneoplastic brain tissue, or PBMCs (not recorded which). These receptors all come from a human donor with low-grade glioma or glioblastoma, undergoing nonglioma brain surgery, or in good health (not recorded which).

This clonotype was observed at least ten times. The chain joins TRBV27 to TRBJ1-2, with D perhaps TRBD1 (6 bases). The V gene lost 2 bases and the J gene lost 0 bases, with 16 bases spanning the gap. CDR1 is MNHEY, CDR2 SMNVEV, per germline (reference sequence). This CDR3 has 17 residues. The DNA for the CDR3 is TGTGCCAGCAGTTTAACCAGGGGCCTAGGAGCTAACTATGGCTACACCTTC. Its protein is CASSLTRGLGANYGYTF.

The sample holds many counts of this clonotype. The rearrangement joins TRBV24-1 to TRBJ2-5; TRBD2 might be the D (6 bases). V was trimmed by 9 bases and J by 0 bases, leaving 10 bases between them. In germline, CDR1 is KGHDR, CDR2 SFDVKD. The CDR3 totals 13 residues. The CDR3 spells CATGTLYQETQYF. As DNA, the CDR3 is TGTGCCACCGGGACTTTGTACCAAGAGACCCAGTACTTC.

This clonotype was seen at least ten times. V is TRBV2 and J is TRBJ2-7; 10 bases agree with TRBD1. Looked up from germline, CDR1 is SNHLY and CDR2 is FYNNEI. J lost 3 bases, V lost 6 bases, and 2 bases had no gene match. The CDR3 is 13 amino acids. The CDR3 loop reads CASRTGGFYEQYF. CDR3 in DNA: TGTGCCAGCAGGACAGGGGGCTTCTACGAGCAGTACTTC.

This clonotype has only a few counts. The V gene is TRBV12-3 or TRBV12-4, the J gene TRBJ1-5; 8 nucleotides align to TRBD1. V shed 1 base, J shed 9 bases, and the junction held 8 bases outside the gene matches. The CDR3 has 15 residues. CDR3 in DNA: TGTGCCAGCAGTTTAGGGACAGGGTTACGATCGCCCCAGCATTTT. It codes for CASSLGTGLRSPQHF.

The table lists this clonotype with a few counts. This chain joins TRBV16 and TRBJ1-3; unclear D gene. V was clipped by 1 base and J by 0 bases, with 7 bases between them. Germline values: CDR1 KGHSY, CDR2 FQNENV. This CDR3 has 15 residues. In DNA form, the CDR3 reads TGTGCCAGCAGCCAATATAGGAGCTCTGGAAACACCATATATTTT. Protein sequence: CASSQYRSSGNTIYF.

This clonotype occurred many times. The chain uses TRBV6-1 and TRBJ1-5, with D unclear. Germline V gene sequence: CDR1 MNHNS, CDR2 SASEGT. The CDR3 is 12 residues long. V dropped 1 base and J dropped 5 bases, with 3 bases sitting between them. The DNA of the CDR3 is TGTGCCAGCAGTGAAGGCTATCAGCCCCAGCATTTT. Translation gives CASSEGYQPQHF.